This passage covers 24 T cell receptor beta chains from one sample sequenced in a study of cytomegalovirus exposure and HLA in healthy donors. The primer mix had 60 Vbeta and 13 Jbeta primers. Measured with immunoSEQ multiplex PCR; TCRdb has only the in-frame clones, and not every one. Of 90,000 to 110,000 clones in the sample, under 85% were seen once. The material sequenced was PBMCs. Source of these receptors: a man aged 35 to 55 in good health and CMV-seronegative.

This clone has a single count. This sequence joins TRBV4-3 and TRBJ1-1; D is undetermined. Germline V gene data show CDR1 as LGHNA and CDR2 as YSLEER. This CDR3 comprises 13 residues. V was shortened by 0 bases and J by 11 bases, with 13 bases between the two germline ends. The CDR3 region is CASSQERGFAAFF. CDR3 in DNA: TGCGCCAGCAGCCAAGAGCGCGGGTTCGCGGCTTTCTTT.

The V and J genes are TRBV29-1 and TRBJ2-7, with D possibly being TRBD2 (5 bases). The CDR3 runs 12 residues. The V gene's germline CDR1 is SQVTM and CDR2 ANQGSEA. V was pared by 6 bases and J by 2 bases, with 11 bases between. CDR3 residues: CSVVLGTYEQYF. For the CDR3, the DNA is TGCAGCGTCGTACTAGGGACCTACGAGCAGTACTTC.

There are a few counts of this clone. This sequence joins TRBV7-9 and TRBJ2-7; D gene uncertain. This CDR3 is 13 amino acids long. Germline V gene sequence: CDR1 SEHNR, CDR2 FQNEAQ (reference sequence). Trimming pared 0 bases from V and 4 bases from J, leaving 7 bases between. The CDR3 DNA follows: TGTGCCAGCAGCTTAGCAAGGAGTTACGAGCAGTACTTC. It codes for CASSLARSYEQYF.

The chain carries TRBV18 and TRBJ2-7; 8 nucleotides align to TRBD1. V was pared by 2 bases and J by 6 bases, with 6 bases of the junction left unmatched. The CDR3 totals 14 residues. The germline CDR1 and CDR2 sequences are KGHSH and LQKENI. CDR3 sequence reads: CASSPSRGLFEQYF. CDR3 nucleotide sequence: TGTGCCAGCTCACCAAGCAGGGGGCTTTTCGAGCAGTACTTC. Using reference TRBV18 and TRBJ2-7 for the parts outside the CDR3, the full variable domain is NAGVMQNPRHLVRRRGQEARLRCSPMKGHSHVYWYRQLPEEGLKFMVYLQKENIIDESGMPKERFSAEFPKEGPSILRIQQVVRGDSAAYFCASSPSRGLFEQYFGPGTRLTVT.

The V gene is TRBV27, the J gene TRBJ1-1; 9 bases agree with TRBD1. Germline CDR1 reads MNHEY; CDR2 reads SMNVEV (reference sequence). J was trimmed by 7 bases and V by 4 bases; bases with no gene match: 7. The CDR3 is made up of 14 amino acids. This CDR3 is CASSYGGQGSEAFF. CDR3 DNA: TGTGCCAGCAGTTACGGCGGACAGGGGAGTGAAGCTTTCTTT.

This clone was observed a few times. The CDR3 DNA is TGTGCCAGCAGCCCCCTCGGCAGGGTTTATGAAAAACTGTTTTTT. Translating gives CASSPLGRVYEKLFF. The rearrangement uses TRBV7-2 and TRBJ1-4, with D possibly matching TRBD1 (5 bases). V shed 5 bases and J shed 6 bases, with 16 bases lying between them. Germline lookup yields CDR1 SGHTA and CDR2 FQGNSA. The CDR3 has 15 residues.

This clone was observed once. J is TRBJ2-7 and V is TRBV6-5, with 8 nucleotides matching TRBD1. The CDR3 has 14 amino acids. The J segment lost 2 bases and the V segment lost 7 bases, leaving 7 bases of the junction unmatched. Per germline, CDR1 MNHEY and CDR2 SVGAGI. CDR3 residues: CASNPQGVPYEQYF. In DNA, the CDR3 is TGTGCCAGCAACCCACAGGGGGTTCCCTACGAGCAGTACTTC.

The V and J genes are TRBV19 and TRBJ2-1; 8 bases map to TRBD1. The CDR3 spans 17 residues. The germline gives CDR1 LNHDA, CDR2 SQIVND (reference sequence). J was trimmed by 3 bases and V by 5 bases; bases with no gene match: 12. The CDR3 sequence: CASSPPDRVYFYNEQFF. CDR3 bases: TGTGCCAGTAGTCCCCCGGACAGGGTTTATTTCTACAATGAGCAGTTCTTC.

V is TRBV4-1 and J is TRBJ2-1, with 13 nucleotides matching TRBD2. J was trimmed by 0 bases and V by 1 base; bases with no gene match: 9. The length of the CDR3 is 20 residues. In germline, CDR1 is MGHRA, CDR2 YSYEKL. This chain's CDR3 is CASSQAPPTSGGVSYNEQFF. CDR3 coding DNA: TGCGCCAGCAGCCAAGCCCCCCCCACTAGCGGGGGGGTCTCCTACAATGAGCAGTTCTTC.

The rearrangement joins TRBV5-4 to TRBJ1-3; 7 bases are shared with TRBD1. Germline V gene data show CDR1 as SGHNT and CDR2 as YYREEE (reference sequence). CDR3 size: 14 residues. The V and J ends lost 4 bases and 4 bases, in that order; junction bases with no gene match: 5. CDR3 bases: TGTGCCAGCAGCGGAGGGACAGCCGGAAACACCATATATTTT. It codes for CASSGGTAGNTIYF.

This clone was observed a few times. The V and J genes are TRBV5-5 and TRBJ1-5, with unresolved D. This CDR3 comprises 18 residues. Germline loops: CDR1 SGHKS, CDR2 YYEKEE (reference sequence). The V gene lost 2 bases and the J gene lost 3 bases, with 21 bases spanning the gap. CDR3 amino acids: CASSLVSLWADPNQPQHF. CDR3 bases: TGTGCCAGCAGCTTAGTGTCCCTATGGGCAGATCCCAATCAGCCCCAGCATTTT.

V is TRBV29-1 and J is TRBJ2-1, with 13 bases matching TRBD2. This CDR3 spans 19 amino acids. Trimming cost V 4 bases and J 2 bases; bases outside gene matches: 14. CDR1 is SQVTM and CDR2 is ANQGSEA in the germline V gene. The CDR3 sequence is CSVVPWRTSGGPTYNEQFF. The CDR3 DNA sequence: TGCAGCGTTGTACCCTGGCGGACTAGCGGGGGTCCCACCTACAATGAGCAGTTCTTC.

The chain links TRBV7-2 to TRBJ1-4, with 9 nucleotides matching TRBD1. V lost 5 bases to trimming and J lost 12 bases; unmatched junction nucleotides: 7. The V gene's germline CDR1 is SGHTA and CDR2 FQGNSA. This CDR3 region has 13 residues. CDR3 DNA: TGTGCCAGCAGCCCACAGGGACAGGGTCAACTGTTTTTT. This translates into CASSPQGQGQLFF.

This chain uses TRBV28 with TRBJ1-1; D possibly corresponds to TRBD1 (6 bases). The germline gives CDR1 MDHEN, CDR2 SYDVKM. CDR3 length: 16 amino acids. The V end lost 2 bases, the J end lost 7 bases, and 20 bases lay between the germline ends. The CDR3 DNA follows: TGTGCCAGCAGTTTACCCCAGGGGTCGGCCCGTGGTGAAGCTTTCTTT. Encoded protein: CASSLPQGSARGEAFF.

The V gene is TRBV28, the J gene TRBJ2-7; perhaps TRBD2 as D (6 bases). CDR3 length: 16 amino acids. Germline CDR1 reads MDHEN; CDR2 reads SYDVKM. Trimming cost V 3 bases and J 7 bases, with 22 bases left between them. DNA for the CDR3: TGTGCCAGCAGTTTGCCCCCGTTGCCGGAGGGCGGTGAGCAGTACTTC. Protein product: CASSLPPLPEGGEQYF.

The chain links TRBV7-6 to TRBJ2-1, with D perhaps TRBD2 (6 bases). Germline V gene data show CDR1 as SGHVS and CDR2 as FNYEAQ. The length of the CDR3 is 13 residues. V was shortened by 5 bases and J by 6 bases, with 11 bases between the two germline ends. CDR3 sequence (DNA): TGTGCCAGCAGCGATAGGCGGGGCAATGAGCAGTTCTTC. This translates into CASSDRRGNEQFF.

CDR3 sequence: CASSPGLAGGLVTQYF. The CDR3 nucleotides are TGTGCCAGCAGCCCTGGACTAGCGGGGGGGCTGGTGACCCAGTACTTC. The chain carries TRBV7-2 and TRBJ2-5; 15 bases align to TRBD2. The J segment lost 7 bases and the V segment lost 5 bases, leaving 8 bases of the junction unmatched. The CDR3 is made up of 16 amino acids. Germline CDR1 SGHTA, CDR2 FQGNSA.

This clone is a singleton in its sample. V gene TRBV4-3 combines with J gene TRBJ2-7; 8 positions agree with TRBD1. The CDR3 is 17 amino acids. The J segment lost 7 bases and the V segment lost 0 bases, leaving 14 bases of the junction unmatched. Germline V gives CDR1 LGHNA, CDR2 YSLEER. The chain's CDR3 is CASSQERWGQGAIEQYF. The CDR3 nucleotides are TGCGCCAGCAGCCAAGAACGCTGGGGGCAGGGGGCGATTGAGCAGTACTTC.

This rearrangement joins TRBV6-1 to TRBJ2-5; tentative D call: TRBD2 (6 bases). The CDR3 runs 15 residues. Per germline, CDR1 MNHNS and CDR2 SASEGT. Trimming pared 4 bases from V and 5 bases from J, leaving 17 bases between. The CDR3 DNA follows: TGTGCCAGCAGTGTCGAACCGGAGGGTTTGGAGACCCAGTACTTC. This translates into CASSVEPEGLETQYF.

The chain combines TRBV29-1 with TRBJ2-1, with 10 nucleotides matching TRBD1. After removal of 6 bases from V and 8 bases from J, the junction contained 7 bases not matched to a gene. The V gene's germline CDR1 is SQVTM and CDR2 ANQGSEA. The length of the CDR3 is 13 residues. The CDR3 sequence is CSVVRDRGHEQFF. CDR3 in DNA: TGCAGCGTCGTACGGGACAGGGGCCATGAGCAGTTCTTC.

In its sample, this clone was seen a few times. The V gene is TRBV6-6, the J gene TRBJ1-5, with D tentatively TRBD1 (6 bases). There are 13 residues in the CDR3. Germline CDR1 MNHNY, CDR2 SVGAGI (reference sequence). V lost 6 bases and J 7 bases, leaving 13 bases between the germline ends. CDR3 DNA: TGTGCCAGCAGGCCACAGGGTCCCCAGCCCCAGCATTTT. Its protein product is CASRPQGPQPQHF.

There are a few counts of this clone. This CDR3 reads CASSLGEAYEQYF. The DNA of the CDR3 is TGTGCCAGCAGCTTAGGTGAGGCCTACGAGCAGTACTTC. V is TRBV7-9 and J is TRBJ2-7; the D is unclear. The CDR3 sequence is 13 residues long. Germline V CDR1 and CDR2: SEHNR, FQNEAQ (reference sequence). V dropped 1 base and J dropped 2 bases, with 6 bases sitting between them.

The CDR3 nucleotides read TGTGCCAGCAGCCCGATGACAGCCTACGAGCAGTACTTC. It encodes CASSPMTAYEQYF. The chain uses TRBV7-9 and TRBJ2-7; tentatively, D is TRBD1 (5 bases). This CDR3 spans 13 amino acids. V lost 5 bases, J lost 2 bases, and 10 bases lay in between. Germline lookup yields CDR1 SEHNR and CDR2 FQNEAQ (reference sequence).

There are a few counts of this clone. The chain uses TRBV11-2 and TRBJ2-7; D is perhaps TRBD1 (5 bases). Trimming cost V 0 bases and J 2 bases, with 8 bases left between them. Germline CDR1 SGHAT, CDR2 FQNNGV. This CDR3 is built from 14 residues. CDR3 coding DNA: TGTGCCAGCAGCTTAGAAGACAGCACCTACGAGCAGTACTTC. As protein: CASSLEDSTYEQYF.